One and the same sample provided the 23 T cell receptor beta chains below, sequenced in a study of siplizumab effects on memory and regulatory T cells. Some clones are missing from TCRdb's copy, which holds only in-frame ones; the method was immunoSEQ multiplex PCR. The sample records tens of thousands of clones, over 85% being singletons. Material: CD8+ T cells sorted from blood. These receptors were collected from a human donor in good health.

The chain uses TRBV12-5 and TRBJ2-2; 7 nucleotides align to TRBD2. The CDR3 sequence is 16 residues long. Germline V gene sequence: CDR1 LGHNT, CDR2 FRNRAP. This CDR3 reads CASSGGSQTNTGELFF. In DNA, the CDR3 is TGTGCATCCTCGGGGGGTTCCCAAACGAACACCGGGGAGCTGTTTTTT.

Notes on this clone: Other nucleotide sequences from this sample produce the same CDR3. The CDR3 spells CASSMGQGAYEQYF. The CDR3 nucleotides are TGTGCCAGTAGTATGGGACAGGGGGCCTACGAGCAGTACTTC. The J gene is TRBJ2-7, the V gene TRBV19, with 11 bases fitting TRBD1. CDR3 length equals 14 residues. Germline V gene sequence: CDR1 LNHDA, CDR2 SQIVND (reference sequence). The V and J ends lost 3 bases and 2 bases, in that order; junction bases with no gene match: 0. Together with reference TRBV19 and TRBJ2-7, the CDR3 gives the full variable domain: DGGITQSPKYLFRKEGQNVTLSCEQNLNHDAMYWYRQDPGQGLRLIYYSQIVNDFQKGDIAEGYSVSREKKESFPLTVTSAQKNPTAFYLCASSMGQGAYEQYFGPGTRLTVT.

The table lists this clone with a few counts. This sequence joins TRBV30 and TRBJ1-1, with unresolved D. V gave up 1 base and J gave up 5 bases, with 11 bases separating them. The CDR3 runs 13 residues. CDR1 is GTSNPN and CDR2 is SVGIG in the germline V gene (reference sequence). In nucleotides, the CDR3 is TGTGCCTGGAGTGATCAGGACGGGACTGAAGCTTTCTTT. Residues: CAWSDQDGTEAFF.

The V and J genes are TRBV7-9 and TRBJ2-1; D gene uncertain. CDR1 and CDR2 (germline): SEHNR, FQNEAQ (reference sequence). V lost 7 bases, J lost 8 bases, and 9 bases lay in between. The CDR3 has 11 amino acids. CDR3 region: CASTDQDEQFF. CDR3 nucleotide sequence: TGTGCCAGCACCGACCAGGATGAGCAGTTCTTC.

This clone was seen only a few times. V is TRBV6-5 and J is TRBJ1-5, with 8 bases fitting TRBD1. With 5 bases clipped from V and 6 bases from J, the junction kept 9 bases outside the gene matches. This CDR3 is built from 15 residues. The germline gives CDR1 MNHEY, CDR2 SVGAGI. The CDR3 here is CASSLGQGGGQPQHF. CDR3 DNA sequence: TGTGCCAGCAGTCTAGGACAGGGCGGGGGTCAGCCCCAGCATTTT.

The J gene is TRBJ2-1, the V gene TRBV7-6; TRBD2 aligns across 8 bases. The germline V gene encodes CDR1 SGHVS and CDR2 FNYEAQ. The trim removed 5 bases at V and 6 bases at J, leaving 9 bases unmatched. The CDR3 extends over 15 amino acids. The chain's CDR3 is CASSEGSGTVNEQFF. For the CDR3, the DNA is TGTGCCAGCAGCGAGGGTAGCGGGACGGTCAATGAGCAGTTCTTC.

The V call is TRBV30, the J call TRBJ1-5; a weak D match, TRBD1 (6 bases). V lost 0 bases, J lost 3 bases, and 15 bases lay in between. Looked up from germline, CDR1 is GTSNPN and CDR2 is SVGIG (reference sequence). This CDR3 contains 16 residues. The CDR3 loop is CAWSVGAGENNQPQHF. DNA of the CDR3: TGTGCCTGGAGTGTGGGGGCAGGGGAAAACAATCAGCCCCAGCATTTT. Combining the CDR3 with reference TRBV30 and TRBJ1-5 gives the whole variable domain SQTIHQWPATLVQPVGSPLSLECTVEGTSNPNLYWYRQAAGRGLQLLFYSVGIGQISSEVPQNLSASRPQDRQFILSSKKLLLSDSGFYLCAWSVGAGENNQPQHFGDGTRLSIL.

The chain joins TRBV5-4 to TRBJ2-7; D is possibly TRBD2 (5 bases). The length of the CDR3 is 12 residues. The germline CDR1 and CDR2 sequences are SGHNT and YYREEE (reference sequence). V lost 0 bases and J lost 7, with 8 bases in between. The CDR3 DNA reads TGTGCCAGCAGCTTGGGGACTTGGGAGCAGTACTTC. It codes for CASSLGTWEQYF.

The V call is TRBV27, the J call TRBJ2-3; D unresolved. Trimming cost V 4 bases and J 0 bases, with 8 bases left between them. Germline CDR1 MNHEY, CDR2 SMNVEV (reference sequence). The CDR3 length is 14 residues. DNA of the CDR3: TGTGCCAGCAGTTGGGGATTTAGCACAGATACGCAGTATTTT. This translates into CASSWGFSTDTQYF.

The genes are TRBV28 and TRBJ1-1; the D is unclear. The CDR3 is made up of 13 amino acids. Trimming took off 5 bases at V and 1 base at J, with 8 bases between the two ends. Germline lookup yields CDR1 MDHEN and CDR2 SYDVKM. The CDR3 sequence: CASSLRENTEAFF. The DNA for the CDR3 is TGTGCCAGCAGTCTTCGGGAGAACACTGAAGCTTTCTTT.

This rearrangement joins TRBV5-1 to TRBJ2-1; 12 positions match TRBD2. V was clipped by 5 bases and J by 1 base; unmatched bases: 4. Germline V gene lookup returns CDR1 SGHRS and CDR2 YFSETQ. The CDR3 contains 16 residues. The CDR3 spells CASRVTSGSSYNEQFF. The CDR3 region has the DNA TGCGCCAGCAGGGTGACTAGCGGGAGTTCCTACAATGAGCAGTTCTTC.

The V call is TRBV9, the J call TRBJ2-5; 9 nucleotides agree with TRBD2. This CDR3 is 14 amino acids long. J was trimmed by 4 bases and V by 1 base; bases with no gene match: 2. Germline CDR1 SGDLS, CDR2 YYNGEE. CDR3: CASSVSGGRETQYF. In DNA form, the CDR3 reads TGTGCCAGCAGCGTAAGCGGGGGGAGAGAGACCCAGTACTTC. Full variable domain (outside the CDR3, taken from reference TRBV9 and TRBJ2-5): DSGVTQTPKHLITATGQRVTLRCSPRSGDLSVYWYQQSLDQGLQFLIQYYNGEERAKGNILERFSAQQFPDLHSELNLSSLELGDSALYFCASSVSGGRETQYFGPGTRLLVL.

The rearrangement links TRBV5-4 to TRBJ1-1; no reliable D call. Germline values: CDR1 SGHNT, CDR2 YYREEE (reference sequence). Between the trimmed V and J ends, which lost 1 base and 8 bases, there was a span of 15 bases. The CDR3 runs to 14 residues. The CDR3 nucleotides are TGTGCCAGCAGCTTGTTTCAGGTAGAAGTCGAAGCTTTCTTT. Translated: CASSLFQVEVEAFF.

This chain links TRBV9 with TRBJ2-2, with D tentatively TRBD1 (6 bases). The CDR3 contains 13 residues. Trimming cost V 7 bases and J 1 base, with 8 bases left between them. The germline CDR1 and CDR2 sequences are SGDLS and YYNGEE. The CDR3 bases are TGTGCCAGCGGGGGCCGGAACACCGGGGAGCTGTTTTTT. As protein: CASGGRNTGELFF.

Here the CDR3 DNA reads TGTGCCAGGAAGGGGGGCGAGCAGTACTTC. Protein: CARKGGEQYF. This sequence joins TRBV10-3 and TRBJ2-7; D may correspond to TRBD1 or TRBD2 (6 bases each). Trimming removed 10 bases at V and 6 bases at J, with 10 bases between. Germline lookup yields CDR1 ENHRY and CDR2 SYGVKD. This CDR3 has 10 residues.

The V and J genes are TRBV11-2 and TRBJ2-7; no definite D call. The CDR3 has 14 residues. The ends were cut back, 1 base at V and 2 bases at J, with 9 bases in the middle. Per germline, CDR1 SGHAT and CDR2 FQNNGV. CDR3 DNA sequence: TGTGCCAGCAGCTTAGGGCCTGGGACCTACGAGCAGTACTTC. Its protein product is CASSLGPGTYEQYF.

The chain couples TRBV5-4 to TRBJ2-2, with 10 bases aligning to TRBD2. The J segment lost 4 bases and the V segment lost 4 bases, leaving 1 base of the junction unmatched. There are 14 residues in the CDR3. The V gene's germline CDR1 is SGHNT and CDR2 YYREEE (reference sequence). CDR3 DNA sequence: TGTGCCAGCAGCGAGCGGGGGGGCACCGGGGAGCTGTTTTTT. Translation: CASSERGGTGELFF.

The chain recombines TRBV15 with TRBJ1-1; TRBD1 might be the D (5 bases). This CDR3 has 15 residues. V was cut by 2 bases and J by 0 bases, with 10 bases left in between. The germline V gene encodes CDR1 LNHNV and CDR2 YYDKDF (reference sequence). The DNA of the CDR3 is TGTGCCACCAGCAGACCAGGGTGGGTGAACACTGAAGCTTTCTTT. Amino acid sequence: CATSRPGWVNTEAFF.

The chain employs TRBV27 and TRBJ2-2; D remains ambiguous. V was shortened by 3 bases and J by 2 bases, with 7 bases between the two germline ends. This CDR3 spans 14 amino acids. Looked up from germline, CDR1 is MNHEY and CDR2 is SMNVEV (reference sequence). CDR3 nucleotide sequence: TGTGCCAGCAGTTTCTGGCAAAACACCGGGGAGCTGTTTTTT. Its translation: CASSFWQNTGELFF.

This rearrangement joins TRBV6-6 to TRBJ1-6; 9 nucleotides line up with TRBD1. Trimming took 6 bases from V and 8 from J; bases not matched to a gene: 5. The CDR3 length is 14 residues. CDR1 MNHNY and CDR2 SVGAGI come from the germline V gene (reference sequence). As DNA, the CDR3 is TGTGCCAGCAGCCCGGGACAGGGTTATTCACCCCTCCACTTT. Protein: CASSPGQGYSPLHF.

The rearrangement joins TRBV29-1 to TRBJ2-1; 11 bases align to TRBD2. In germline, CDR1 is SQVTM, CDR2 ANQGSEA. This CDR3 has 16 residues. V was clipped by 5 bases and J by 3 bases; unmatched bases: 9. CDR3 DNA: TGCAGCGTTCGGACGATAGCGGGAGGGTTCTACAATGAGCAGTTCTTC. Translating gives CSVRTIAGGFYNEQFF.

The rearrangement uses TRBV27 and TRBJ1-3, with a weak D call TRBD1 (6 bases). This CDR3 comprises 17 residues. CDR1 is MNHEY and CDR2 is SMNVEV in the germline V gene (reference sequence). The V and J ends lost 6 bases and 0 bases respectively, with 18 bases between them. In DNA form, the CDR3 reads TGTGCCAGCAGGGGGGCCGGGAGACAGAACTCTGGAAACACCATATATTTT. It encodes CASRGAGRQNSGNTIYF.

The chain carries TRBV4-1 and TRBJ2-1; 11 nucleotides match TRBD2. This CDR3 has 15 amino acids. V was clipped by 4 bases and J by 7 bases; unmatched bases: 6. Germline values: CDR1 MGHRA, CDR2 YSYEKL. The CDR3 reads CASSLSGGVGNEQFF. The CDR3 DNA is TGCGCCAGCAGCCTTAGCGGGGGGGTCGGGAATGAGCAGTTCTTC.